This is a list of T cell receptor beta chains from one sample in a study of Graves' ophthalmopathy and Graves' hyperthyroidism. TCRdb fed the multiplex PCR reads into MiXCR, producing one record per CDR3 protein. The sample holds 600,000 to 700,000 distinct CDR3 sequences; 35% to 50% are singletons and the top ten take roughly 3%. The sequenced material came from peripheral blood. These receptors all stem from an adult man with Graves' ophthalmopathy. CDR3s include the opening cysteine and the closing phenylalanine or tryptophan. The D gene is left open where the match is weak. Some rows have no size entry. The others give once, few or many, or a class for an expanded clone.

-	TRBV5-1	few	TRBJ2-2	TGCGCCAGCAGCTTCAGGGACTTGGGCACCGGGGAGCTGTTTTTT	CASSFRDLGTGELFF
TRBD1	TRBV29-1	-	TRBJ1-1	TGCAGGACCTCCGGGACAGGGAGGAAGTCCCCTGAAGCTTTCTTT	CRTSGTGRKSPEAFF
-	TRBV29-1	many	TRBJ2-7	TGCAGCGCCGGACGGAGCGAGGGCGAGCAGTACTTC	CSAGRSEGEQYF
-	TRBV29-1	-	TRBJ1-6	TGCAGCGCCGAGGGACCGGACTATAATTCACCCCTCCACTTT	CSAEGPDYNSPLHF
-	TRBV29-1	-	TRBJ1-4	TGCAGGCCGCAACAGGGATTGGAAAAACTGTTTTTT	CRPQQGLEKLFF
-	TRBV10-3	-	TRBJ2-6	TGTGCCATCGGAAAGGACCGTCTATCTGGGGCCAACGTCCTGACTTTC	CAIGKDRLSGANVLTF
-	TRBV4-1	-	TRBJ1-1	TGCGCCAGCAGCCGATGGCCCCGGGGGTTTGGCACTGAAGCTTTCTTT	CASSRWPRGFGTEAFF
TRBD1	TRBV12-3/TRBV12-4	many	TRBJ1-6	TGTGCCAGCAGTCCGAGACAGGGCCCCCTCCACTTT	CASSPRQGPLHF
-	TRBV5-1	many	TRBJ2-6	TGCGCCAGCAGCTTGACAGGGTCTTCGTCTGGGGCCAACGTCCTGACTTTC	CASSLTGSSSGANVLTF
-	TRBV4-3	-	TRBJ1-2	TGCGCCAGCAGCCATCCAGGGGAATTAGTAGGGTCGGACACCTTC	CASSHPGELVGSDTF
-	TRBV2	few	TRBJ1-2	TGTGCCAGCAGACCCCAAAACACAGCTAACTATGGCTACACCTTC	CASRPQNTANYGYTF
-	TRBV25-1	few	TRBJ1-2	TGTGCCAGCAGTGAAGGGACCGTCCGGAACACCTTC	CASSEGTVRNTF
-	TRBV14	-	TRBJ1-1	TGTGTCAGCAGCCAAGTTGCTAACTATGGCTACACTGAAGCTTTCTTT	CVSSQVANYGYTEAFF
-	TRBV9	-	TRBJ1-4	TGTGCCAGCAGCGTCGAGTCGGGGGACTGGAATGAAAAACTGTTTTTT	CASSVESGDWNEKLFF
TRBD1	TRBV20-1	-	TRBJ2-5	TGCAGTGCTAGCGAAGGGGGCAACAATCAGCCCCAGTACTTC	CSASEGGNNQPQYF
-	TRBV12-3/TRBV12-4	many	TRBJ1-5	TGTGCCAGCAGTTTCGGTCTGGCTATGCAGGGTAATCAGCCCCAGCATTTT	CASSFGLAMQGNQPQHF
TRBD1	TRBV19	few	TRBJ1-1	TGTGCCAGTAGTATTACCCCGACAGGGGAAACTGAAGCTTTCTTT	CASSITPTGETEAFF
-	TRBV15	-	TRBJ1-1	TGTGCCACCAGCAGAACCTCCAGGGGCATGAACACTGAAGCTTTCTTT	CATSRTSRGMNTEAFF
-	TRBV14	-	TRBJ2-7	TGTGCCAGCAGCCCAATATCGGCCAGGCGGGACGAGCAGTACTTC	CASSPISARRDEQYF
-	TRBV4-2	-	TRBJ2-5	TGTGCCAGCAGCCAAGATGCCCAGTACTTC	CASSQDAQYF
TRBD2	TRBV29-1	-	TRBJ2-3	TGCAGCGTTGATCTAGCGGGGGGGGGGGATACGCAGTATTTT	CSVDLAGGGDTQYF
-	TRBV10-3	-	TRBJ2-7	TGTGCCATCAGTGAGCTCGGGCGGGAACATGGCGAGCAGTACTTC	CAISELGREHGEQYF
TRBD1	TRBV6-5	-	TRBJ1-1	TGTGCCAGCAGTTCCGGACAGGGGCTTGAAGCTTTCTTT	CASSSGQGLEAFF
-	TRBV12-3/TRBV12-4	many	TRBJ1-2	TGTGCCAGCAGCGAAAATTCTAACTATGGCTACACCTTC	CASSENSNYGYTF
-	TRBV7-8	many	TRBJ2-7	TGTGCCAGCAGCGCACACACGGGGGTATACGAGCAGTACTTC	CASSAHTGVYEQYF
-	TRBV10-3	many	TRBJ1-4	TGTGCCATCAGTGAGTCATCCGCAACTAATGAAAAACTGTTTTTT	CAISESSATNEKLFF
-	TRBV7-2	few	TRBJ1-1	TGCGCCAGCAGCCAAGAAGGAGGAAGAGGTATGAACACTGAAGCTTTCTTT	CASSQEGGRGMNTEAFF
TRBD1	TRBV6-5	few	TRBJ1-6	TGTGCCAGCAGATCCGGACAGGGCTATAATTCACCCCTCCACTTT	CASRSGQGYNSPLHF
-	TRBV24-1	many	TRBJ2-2	TGTGCCACCAGTGACTACAGAAAGAACACCGGGGAGCTGTTTTTT	CATSDYRKNTGELFF
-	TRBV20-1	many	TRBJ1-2	TGCAGTGCTAGTGCGGACAAGTCCCATGGCTACACCTTC	CSASADKSHGYTF
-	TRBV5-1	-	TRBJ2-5	TGCGCCAGCAGCTTGGTGGGGGGCAGCTTCCGAGAGGGGGAGACCCAGTACTTC	CASSLVGGSFREGETQYF
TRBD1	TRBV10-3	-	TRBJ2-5	TGTGCCAGCAGTGAAGAGACAGGGAGAGAGTCAGAGACCCAGTACTTC	CASSEETGRESETQYF
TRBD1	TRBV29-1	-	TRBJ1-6	TGCAGCGTGACGGGACAGGGAAATTCGCCCCTCCACTTT	CSVTGQGNSPLHF
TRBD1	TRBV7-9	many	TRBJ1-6	TGTGCCAGCAGTCACGGACAGGGGCAATCACCCCTCCACTTT	CASSHGQGQSPLHF
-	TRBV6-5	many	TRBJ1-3	TGTGCCAGCAGTGGGGACATCTCTGGAAACACCATATATTTT	CASSGDISGNTIYF
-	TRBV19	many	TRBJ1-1	TGTGCCAGTAGTATTATATGGCAGGTAGCGACGAACACTGAAGCTTTCTTT	CASSIIWQVATNTEAFF
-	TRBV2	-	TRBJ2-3	TGTGCCAGCAGTGAAGCCGGTCGCGCCGGGGATACGCAGTATTTT	CASSEAGRAGDTQYF
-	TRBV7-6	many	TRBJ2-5	TGTGCCAGCAGCTTCGGACCTTCCCAAGAGACCCAGTACTTC	CASSFGPSQETQYF
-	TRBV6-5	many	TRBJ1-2	TGTGCCAGCAGTTATAAGGGGAACTATGGCTACACCTTC	CASSYKGNYGYTF
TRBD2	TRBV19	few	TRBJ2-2	TGTGCCAGTAGTACTACTAGCGGGTTCGGGGAGCTGTTTTTT	CASSTTSGFGELFF
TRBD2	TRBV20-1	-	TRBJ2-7	TGCAGTGCTAGCGCCCTAGGGGTAGCGGGAATAGACTACGAGCAGTACTTC	CSASALGVAGIDYEQYF
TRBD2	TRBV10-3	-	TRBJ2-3	TGTGCCATCAGTGAATCGGGAGGGAAGAGAGATACGCAGTATTTT	CAISESGGKRDTQYF
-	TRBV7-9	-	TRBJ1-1	TGTGCCAGCAGTGCTAGTCAGGGCACTGAAGCTTTCTTT	CASSASQGTEAFF
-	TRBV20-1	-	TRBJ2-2	TGCAGTGCTAGAGACTCCGGTACCACCGGGGAGCTGTTTTTT	CSARDSGTTGELFF
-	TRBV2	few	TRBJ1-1	TGTGCCAGCAGTTTTGGAGACGGACTATCGGTAGCTTTCTTT	CASSFGDGLSVAFF
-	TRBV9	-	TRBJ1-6	TGTGCTAGAGCCGCGGCAGCGGGTTCACCCCTCCACTTT	CARAAAAGSPLHF
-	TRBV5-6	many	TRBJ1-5	TGTGCCAGCAGCTCAGGCAGGGTTGGACAGCCCCAGCATTTT	CASSSGRVGQPQHF
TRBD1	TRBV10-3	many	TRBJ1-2	TGTGCCGGGAGTCCAGGGGGCCCGTATGGCTACACCTTC	CAGSPGGPYGYTF